Listed below are T cell receptor beta chains from one sample, sequenced in a study of cytomegalovirus exposure and HLA in healthy donors. Clones were read by immunoSEQ multiplex PCR, and TCRdb kept only the in-frame ones, dropping some. The sample holds roughly 100,000 clones, roughly 76% seen once. The sequenced sample was PBMCs. The receptor set was obtained from a woman between 45 and 60 years old in good health and CMV-seropositive. Each CDR3 is given with its conserved first and last residue. The order of the fields is clone size, V gene, D gene, J gene, CDR3 protein, CDR3 DNA. The D gene is left open where the match is weak. Clone size is not always given. Where it is, it says once, few, many or a class for expanded clones.

clone size: -
V gene: TRBV6-1
D gene: -
J gene: TRBJ2-1
CDR3 protein: CASSEGPGSYNEQFF
CDR3 DNA: TGTGCCAGCAGTGAAGGCCCCGGCTCCTACAATGAGCAGTTCTTC

clone size: -
V gene: TRBV5-4
D gene: -
J gene: TRBJ2-5
CDR3 protein: CASSKGLVQETQYF
CDR3 DNA: TGTGCCAGCAGCAAAGGACTTGTACAAGAGACCCAGTACTTC

clone size: few
V gene: TRBV5-1
D gene: -
J gene: TRBJ1-2
CDR3 protein: CASSLDGSNYGYTF
CDR3 DNA: TGCGCCAGCAGCTTGGATGGGAGTAACTATGGCTACACCTTC

clone size: -
V gene: TRBV7-3
D gene: TRBD2
J gene: TRBJ2-3
CDR3 protein: CASSLRSGGSTDTQYF
CDR3 DNA: TGTGCCAGCAGCTTACGTAGCGGGGGCAGCACAGATACGCAGTATTTT

clone size: few
V gene: TRBV5-1
D gene: TRBD2
J gene: TRBJ2-1
CDR3 protein: CASSLSGGSSYNEQFF
CDR3 DNA: TGCGCCAGCAGCTTGAGTGGCGGGAGTTCCTACAATGAGCAGTTCTTC

clone size: -
V gene: TRBV15
D gene: -
J gene: TRBJ2-2
CDR3 protein: CATSRDRLVDGELFF
CDR3 DNA: TGTGCCACCAGCAGAGATCGGCTAGTAGACGGGGAGCTGTTTTTT

clone size: -
V gene: TRBV25-1
D gene: TRBD1
J gene: TRBJ1-2
CDR3 protein: CASSDWGQGKGYTF
CDR3 DNA: TGTGCCAGCAGTGATTGGGGACAGGGAAAAGGCTACACCTTC

clone size: few
V gene: TRBV11-2
D gene: -
J gene: TRBJ2-7
CDR3 protein: CASSLVLAYEQYF
CDR3 DNA: TGTGCCAGCAGCTTAGTGTTAGCCTACGAGCAGTACTTC

clone size: -
V gene: TRBV6-1
D gene: -
J gene: TRBJ1-2
CDR3 protein: CASSEGGRLFYGYTF
CDR3 DNA: TGTGCCAGCAGTGAAGGGGGCAGGCTTTTTTATGGCTACACCTTC

clone size: few
V gene: TRBV19
D gene: -
J gene: TRBJ2-6
CDR3 protein: CASGDRFSGANVLTF
CDR3 DNA: TGTGCCAGTGGCGACAGGTTCTCTGGGGCCAACGTCCTGACTTTC

clone size: -
V gene: TRBV5-5
D gene: -
J gene: TRBJ1-3
CDR3 protein: CASSLAGSGNTIYF
CDR3 DNA: TGTGCCAGCAGCTTAGCAGGGTCTGGAAACACCATATATTTT

clone size: -
V gene: TRBV30
D gene: TRBD2
J gene: TRBJ2-3
CDR3 protein: CAWSAGLAGVGDTQYF
CDR3 DNA: TGTGCCTGGAGTGCGGGACTAGCGGGGGTAGGAGATACGCAGTATTTT

clone size: -
V gene: TRBV28
D gene: -
J gene: TRBJ1-2
CDR3 protein: CASSLRGAGGYTF
CDR3 DNA: TGTGCCAGCAGTTTACGGGGGGCGGGGGGCTACACCTTC

clone size: -
V gene: TRBV7-2
D gene: TRBD1
J gene: TRBJ1-1
CDR3 protein: CASSRDRGITEAFF
CDR3 DNA: TGTGCCAGCAGCAGAGACAGGGGTATCACTGAAGCTTTCTTT

clone size: few
V gene: TRBV6-5
D gene: -
J gene: TRBJ1-5
CDR3 protein: CATAPEGNQPQHF
CDR3 DNA: TGTGCCACCGCCCCCGAGGGCAATCAGCCCCAGCATTTT

clone size: -
V gene: TRBV4-3
D gene: -
J gene: TRBJ2-1
CDR3 protein: CASSHDWSYNEQFF
CDR3 DNA: TGCGCCAGCAGCCACGACTGGTCCTACAATGAGCAGTTCTTC

clone size: -
V gene: TRBV6-6
D gene: -
J gene: TRBJ1-2
CDR3 protein: CASSTEQGTNYGYTF
CDR3 DNA: TGTGCCAGCAGTACGGAACAGGGAACTAACTATGGCTACACCTTC

clone size: -
V gene: TRBV5-1
D gene: -
J gene: TRBJ2-1
CDR3 protein: CASSLLGRFIDEQFF
CDR3 DNA: TGCGCCAGCAGCTTGTTGGGCCGTTTCATCGATGAGCAGTTCTTC

clone size: -
V gene: TRBV28
D gene: TRBD1
J gene: TRBJ1-2
CDR3 protein: CASSLLLQGGGYTF
CDR3 DNA: TGTGCCAGCAGTTTACTTCTACAGGGGGGCGGCTACACCTTC

clone size: -
V gene: TRBV6-1
D gene: -
J gene: TRBJ1-4
CDR3 protein: CASSEGQVNEKLFF
CDR3 DNA: TGTGCCAGCAGTGAAGGTCAGGTGAATGAAAAACTGTTTTTT

clone size: once
V gene: TRBV10-3
D gene: -
J gene: TRBJ2-3
CDR3 protein: CAVAGAPDTQYF
CDR3 DNA: TGTGCCGTGGCAGGGGCCCCAGATACGCAGTATTTT

clone size: -
V gene: TRBV28
D gene: TRBD1
J gene: TRBJ1-1
CDR3 protein: CASSAPGQRVNTEAFF
CDR3 DNA: TGTGCCAGCAGTGCCCCGGGACAGCGGGTGAACACTGAAGCTTTCTTT

clone size: -
V gene: TRBV19
D gene: -
J gene: TRBJ1-3
CDR3 protein: CASKSSGNTIYF
CDR3 DNA: TGTGCCAGTAAGAGCTCTGGAAACACCATATATTTT

clone size: -
V gene: TRBV7-3
D gene: -
J gene: TRBJ1-1
CDR3 protein: CASSSGVTNTEAFF
CDR3 DNA: TGTGCCAGCAGTTCAGGGGTCACGAACACTGAAGCTTTCTTT

clone size: -
V gene: TRBV6-5
D gene: -
J gene: TRBJ2-5
CDR3 protein: CASSQLVSQETQYF
CDR3 DNA: TGTGCCAGCAGTCAGCTAGTGTCCCAAGAGACCCAGTACTTC

clone size: -
V gene: TRBV19
D gene: -
J gene: TRBJ1-1
CDR3 protein: CASGRGDEAFF
CDR3 DNA: TGTGCCAGCGGGCGGGGAGATGAAGCTTTCTTT

clone size: -
V gene: TRBV29-1
D gene: -
J gene: TRBJ1-5
CDR3 protein: CSVEIGGDQPQHF
CDR3 DNA: TGCAGCGTTGAAATCGGGGGGGATCAGCCCCAGCATTTT

clone size: -
V gene: TRBV5-6
D gene: -
J gene: TRBJ1-1
CDR3 protein: CASSPRGLNTEAFF
CDR3 DNA: TGTGCCAGCAGCCCCAGGGGCCTGAACACTGAAGCTTTCTTT

clone size: few
V gene: TRBV4-1
D gene: -
J gene: TRBJ1-5
CDR3 protein: CASSQERAGVGNQPQHF
CDR3 DNA: TGCGCCAGCAGCCAAGAAAGGGCAGGGGTCGGCAATCAGCCCCAGCATTTT

clone size: once
V gene: TRBV10-3
D gene: -
J gene: TRBJ2-5
CDR3 protein: CAISNPRGPETQYF
CDR3 DNA: TGTGCCATCAGTAACCCCAGGGGCCCAGAGACCCAGTACTTC

clone size: -
V gene: TRBV7-7
D gene: TRBD2
J gene: TRBJ2-2
CDR3 protein: CASSSTSGVLTGELFF
CDR3 DNA: TGTGCTAGCAGTTCGACTAGCGGGGTCCTCACCGGGGAGCTGTTTTTT

clone size: -
V gene: TRBV9
D gene: -
J gene: TRBJ1-2
CDR3 protein: CASSLRGSNYGYTF
CDR3 DNA: TGTGCCAGCAGCTTAAGGGGATCTAACTATGGCTACACCTTC

clone size: -
V gene: TRBV28
D gene: TRBD1
J gene: TRBJ1-1
CDR3 protein: CASSTPTGIGTEAFF
CDR3 DNA: TGTGCCAGCAGTACGCCGACAGGGATAGGCACTGAAGCTTTCTTT

clone size: -
V gene: TRBV2
D gene: -
J gene: TRBJ1-4
CDR3 protein: CASRGAGPNEKLFF
CDR3 DNA: TGTGCCAGCAGAGGGGCAGGCCCTAATGAAAAACTGTTTTTT

clone size: -
V gene: TRBV30
D gene: -
J gene: TRBJ2-3
CDR3 protein: CAWSPLKGGGTDTQYF
CDR3 DNA: TGTGCCTGGAGTCCGCTAAAAGGGGGGGGCACAGATACGCAGTATTTT

clone size: -
V gene: TRBV7-2
D gene: -
J gene: TRBJ1-1
CDR3 protein: CASSLGGGTEAFF
CDR3 DNA: TGTGCCAGCAGCTTAGGGGGGGGGACTGAAGCTTTCTTT

clone size: -
V gene: TRBV29-1
D gene: -
J gene: TRBJ2-7
CDR3 protein: CSVEEGLKPNEQYF
CDR3 DNA: TGCAGCGTTGAAGAGGGGCTTAAACCCAACGAGCAGTACTTC

clone size: -
V gene: TRBV27
D gene: -
J gene: TRBJ2-7
CDR3 protein: CASSSRTVYEQYF
CDR3 DNA: TGTGCCAGCAGTTCACGGACAGTCTACGAGCAGTACTTC

clone size: -
V gene: TRBV13
D gene: -
J gene: TRBJ2-1
CDR3 protein: CASSSLSGLTYNEQFF
CDR3 DNA: TGTGCCAGCAGCTCACTGAGCGGACTAACCTACAATGAGCAGTTCTTC

clone size: -
V gene: TRBV30
D gene: -
J gene: TRBJ1-1
CDR3 protein: CAWSPLRVGNTEAFF
CDR3 DNA: TGTGCCTGGAGTCCACTCAGGGTAGGGAACACTGAAGCTTTCTTT

clone size: few
V gene: TRBV25-1
D gene: -
J gene: TRBJ2-3
CDR3 protein: CASSGDNTQYF
CDR3 DNA: TGTGCCAGCAGTGGGGACAATACGCAGTATTTT

clone size: -
V gene: TRBV4-2
D gene: TRBD1
J gene: TRBJ1-5
CDR3 protein: CASSQGAGQAFYSNQPQHF
CDR3 DNA: TGTGCCAGCAGCCAAGGCGCCGGACAGGCCTTCTATAGCAATCAGCCCCAGCATTTT

clone size: -
V gene: TRBV2
D gene: -
J gene: TRBJ1-2
CDR3 protein: CASSEGSNSVGYTF
CDR3 DNA: TGTGCCAGCAGTGAAGGTAGCAATTCGGTCGGCTACACCTTC

clone size: -
V gene: TRBV5-4
D gene: -
J gene: TRBJ2-7
CDR3 protein: CASSLAVRDGADEQYF
CDR3 DNA: TGTGCCAGCAGCTTAGCCGTCAGGGATGGGGCGGACGAGCAGTACTTC

clone size: few
V gene: TRBV18
D gene: TRBD1
J gene: TRBJ1-5
CDR3 protein: CASSLQGVSNQPQHF
CDR3 DNA: TGTGCCAGCTCACTGCAGGGGGTGAGCAATCAGCCCCAGCATTTT

clone size: -
V gene: TRBV9
D gene: TRBD2
J gene: TRBJ2-7
CDR3 protein: CASSVLGDYSYEQYF
CDR3 DNA: TGTGCCAGCAGCGTATTAGGGGACTACTCCTACGAGCAGTACTTC

clone size: -
V gene: TRBV5-1
D gene: -
J gene: TRBJ1-5
CDR3 protein: CASSLGAARSIISNQPQHF
CDR3 DNA: TGCGCCAGCAGCTTGGGGGCAGCACGAAGCATCATTAGCAATCAGCCCCAGCATTTT

clone size: -
V gene: TRBV4-3
D gene: -
J gene: TRBJ1-4
CDR3 protein: CASSQAGSSEKLFF
CDR3 DNA: TGCGCCAGCAGCCAAGCGGGGTCTTCCGAAAAACTGTTTTTT

clone size: -
V gene: TRBV25-1
D gene: -
J gene: TRBJ1-6
CDR3 protein: CASSATGTYNSPLHF
CDR3 DNA: TGTGCCAGCAGCGCAACAGGGACCTATAATTCACCCCTCCACTTT

clone size: -
V gene: TRBV19
D gene: TRBD1
J gene: TRBJ1-1
CDR3 protein: CASSISDRVGTEAFF
CDR3 DNA: TGTGCCAGTAGTATCTCGGACAGGGTGGGGACTGAAGCTTTCTTT

clone size: few
V gene: TRBV30
D gene: TRBD2
J gene: TRBJ2-3
CDR3 protein: CAWSVRAGTDTQYF
CDR3 DNA: TGTGCCTGGAGTGTGCGAGCGGGGACAGATACGCAGTATTTT

clone size: -
V gene: TRBV30
D gene: -
J gene: TRBJ2-6
CDR3 protein: CAWSPPRRAGANVLTF
CDR3 DNA: TGTGCCTGGAGTCCACCTAGGAGGGCTGGGGCCAACGTCCTGACTTTC

clone size: -
V gene: TRBV7-8
D gene: -
J gene: TRBJ1-2
CDR3 protein: CASSTPGGFWGYTF
CDR3 DNA: TGTGCCAGCAGTACACCTGGGGGGTTTTGGGGCTACACCTTC

clone size: -
V gene: TRBV28
D gene: -
J gene: TRBJ2-7
CDR3 protein: CASSLYSYEQYF
CDR3 DNA: TGTGCCAGCAGTTTGTATTCCTACGAGCAGTACTTC

clone size: -
V gene: TRBV4-1
D gene: TRBD1
J gene: TRBJ2-2
CDR3 protein: CASSRAMGQGRGELFF
CDR3 DNA: TGCGCCAGCAGCCGGGCTATGGGACAGGGACGCGGGGAGCTGTTTTTT

clone size: -
V gene: TRBV2
D gene: TRBD1
J gene: TRBJ1-2
CDR3 protein: CASSDLRTGGNYGYTF
CDR3 DNA: TGTGCCAGCAGTGACCTTAGGACAGGGGGTAACTATGGCTACACCTTC

clone size: -
V gene: TRBV7-2
D gene: -
J gene: TRBJ1-3
CDR3 protein: CASSRILQGTGNTIYF
CDR3 DNA: TGTGCCAGCAGCCGGATTCTCCAGGGGACTGGAAACACCATATATTTT